This T cell receptor beta chain is from a study of OX40 agonist ivuxolimab in advanced cancers. Across the whole study: At 0.01 to 10 mg/kg, ivuxolimab was administered intravenously to patients every 2 weeks.

Assay used: immunoSEQ multiplex PCR; TCRdb lists only in-frame clones, some missing. The sample lists 70,000 to 80,000 clones, about 89% occurring once. Study outcomes and limitations: There was clonal expansion of CD4+ and CD8+ blood T cells by week 6 at 0.1 to 3.0 mg/kg.

Notes on this clone: Antigen specificity is unknown.

Systemic immunosuppression or a history of autoimmune disease excluded patients. Baseline was the first blood sampling point, followed by cycle 4 day 1 and cycle 7 day 1. This receptor was identified in an adult with an advanced solid tumor such as melanoma, head and neck, liver or kidney cancer. The sample in question was CD4+ or CD8+ T cells sorted from blood, obtained in a trial of the OX40 agonist ivuxolimab.

This CDR3 is CASSPQQETQYF. The CDR3 nucleotides are TGTGCCAGCAGCCCCCAGCAAGAGACCCAGTACTTC. The rearrangement joins TRBV7-2 to TRBJ2-5; D unclear. The CDR3 is 12 residues long. V lost 5 bases and J 2 bases, leaving 6 bases between the germline ends. In germline, CDR1 is SGHTA, CDR2 FQGNSA.